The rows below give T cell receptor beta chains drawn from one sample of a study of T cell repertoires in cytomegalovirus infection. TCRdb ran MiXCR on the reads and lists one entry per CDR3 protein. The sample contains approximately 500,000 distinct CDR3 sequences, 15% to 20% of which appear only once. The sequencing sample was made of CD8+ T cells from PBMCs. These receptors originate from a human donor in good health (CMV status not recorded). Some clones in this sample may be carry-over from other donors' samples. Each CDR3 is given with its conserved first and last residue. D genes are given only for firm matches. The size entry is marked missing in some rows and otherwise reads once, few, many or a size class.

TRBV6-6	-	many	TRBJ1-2	CASSYYPASLQATTGNYGYTF	TGTGCCAGCAGTTATTACCCCGCGTCGCTTCAAGCGACGACGGGGAACTATGGCTACACCTTC
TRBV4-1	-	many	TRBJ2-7	CASSQDVIQRAREQYF	TGCGCCAGCAGCCAAGATGTGATCCAAAGGGCCCGGGAGCAGTACTTC
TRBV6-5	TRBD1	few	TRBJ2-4	CASSQGAIDPNIQYF	TGTGCCAGCTCCCAGGGGGCCATCGATCCAAACATTCAGTACTTC
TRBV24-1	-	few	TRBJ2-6	CATSDYTLTDGANVLTF	TGTGCCACCAGTGATTATACTCTTACTGACGGGGCCAACGTCCTGACTTTC
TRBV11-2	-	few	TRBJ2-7	CASSSSPGYEQYF	TGTGCCAGCAGCTCCTCCCCCGGCTACGAGCAGTACTTC
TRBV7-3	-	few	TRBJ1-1	CASSKAGNTEAFF	TGTGCCAGCAGTAAAGCAGGGAACACTGAAGCTTTCTTT
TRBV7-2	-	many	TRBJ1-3	CASSLRADEISGNTIYF	TGTGCCAGCAGCTTACGGGCCGACGAAATCTCTGGAAACACCATATATTTT
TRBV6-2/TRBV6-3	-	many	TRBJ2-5	CASSPRRIQETQYF	TGTGCCAGCAGCCCCAGACGGATTCAAGAGACCCAGTACTTC
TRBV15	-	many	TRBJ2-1	CATGEYNEQFF	TGTGCCACTGGTGAATACAATGAGCAGTTCTTC
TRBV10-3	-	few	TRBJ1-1	CATQTQGEEVFTEAFF	TGTGCCACCCAGACGCAGGGTGAGGAGGTTTTCACTGAAGCTTTCTTT
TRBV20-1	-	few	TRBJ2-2	CSAREDYTGELFF	TGCAGTGCTAGAGAGGACTACACCGGGGAGCTGTTTTTT
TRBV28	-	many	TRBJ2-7	CASSWRRDEQYF	TGTGCCAGCAGTTGGAGGCGAGACGAGCAGTACTTC
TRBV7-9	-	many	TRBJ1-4	CASSSPSGTSNEKLFF	TGTGCCAGCAGCTCACCTTCCGGGACAAGTAATGAAAAACTGTTTTTT
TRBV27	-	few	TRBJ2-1	CASSSGDAVNNEQFF	TGTGCCAGCAGTTCGGGGGACGCCGTCAACAATGAGCAGTTCTTC
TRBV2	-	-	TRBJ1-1	CASTMRELRRNTEAFF	TGTGCCAGCACTATGAGGGAGCTCAGACGGAACACTGAAGCTTTCTTT
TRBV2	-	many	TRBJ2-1	CARTGSQNEQFF	TGTGCCAGAACTGGCAGCCAGAATGAGCAGTTCTTC
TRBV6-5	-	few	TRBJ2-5	CASSYGAFRPQETQYF	TGTGCCAGCAGTTACGGGGCGTTCCGGCCCCAAGAGACCCAGTACTTC
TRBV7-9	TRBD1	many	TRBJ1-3	CASRHEGASSGNTIYF	TGTGCCAGCAGGCATGAGGGGGCCAGCTCTGGAAACACCATATATTTT
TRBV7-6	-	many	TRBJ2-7	CASSLRGGQGFDEQYF	TGTGCCAGCAGCTTAAGGGGGGGGCAGGGGTTCGACGAGCAGTACTTC
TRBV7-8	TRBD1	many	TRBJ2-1	CASSKPPGGSPYNEQFF	TGTGCCAGCAGCAAGCCTCCAGGGGGTTCTCCCTACAATGAGCAGTTCTTC
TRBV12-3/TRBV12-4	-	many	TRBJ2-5	CASSWSGGETQYF	TGTGCCAGCAGTTGGAGCGGTGGAGAGACCCAGTACTTC
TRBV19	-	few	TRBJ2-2	CATFTATGELFF	TGTGCCACCTTTACTGCGACCGGGGAGCTGTTTTTT
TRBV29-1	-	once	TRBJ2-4	CSSWDTAKNIQYF	TGCAGCTCCTGGGACACAGCCAAAAACATTCAGTACTTC
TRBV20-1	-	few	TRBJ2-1	CSARVDRPYNEQFF	TGCAGTGCTAGAGTGGATCGACCGTACAATGAGCAGTTCTTC
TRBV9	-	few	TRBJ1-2	CASSVNSPNYGYTF	TGTGCCAGCAGCGTAAATAGCCCTAACTATGGCTACACCTTC
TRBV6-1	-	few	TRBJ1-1	CASTVPGPVGTEAFF	TGTGCCAGCACCGTCCCGGGACCTGTGGGCACTGAAGCTTTCTTT
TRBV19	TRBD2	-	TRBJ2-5	CASSIEEAGGLETQYF	TGTGCCAGTAGTATAGAGGAGGCGGGAGGGCTGGAGACCCAGTACTTC
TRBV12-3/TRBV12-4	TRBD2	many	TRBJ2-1	CASSFGGGSGNEQFF	TGTGCCAGCAGTTTCGGCGGCGGGAGTGGCAATGAGCAGTTCTTC
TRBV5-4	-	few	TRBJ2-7	CASSDDTYEQYF	TGTGCCAGCAGCGATGACACCTACGAGCAGTACTTC
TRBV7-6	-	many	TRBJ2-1	CASSLLKYNEQFF	TGTGCCAGCAGCTTATTAAAATACAATGAGCAGTTCTTC
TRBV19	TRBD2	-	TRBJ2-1	CASSIWAGEINEQFF	TGTGCCAGTAGTATCTGGGCGGGAGAGATCAATGAGCAGTTCTTC
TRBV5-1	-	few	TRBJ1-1	CASSLVRGSPNTEAFF	TGCGCCAGCAGCTTGGTAAGAGGGTCGCCGAACACTGAAGCTTTCTTT
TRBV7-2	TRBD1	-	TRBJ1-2	CASSRVPTGDGYTF	TGTGCCAGCAGCCGCGTCCCGACAGGGGATGGCTACACCTTC
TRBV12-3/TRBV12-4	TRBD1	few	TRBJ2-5	CASSLRTGRQETQYF	TGTGCCAGCAGTTTACGGACAGGGAGGCAAGAGACCCAGTACTTC
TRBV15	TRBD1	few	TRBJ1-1	CATSRDRGKTEAFF	TGTGCCACCAGCAGGGACAGGGGAAAGACTGAAGCTTTCTTT
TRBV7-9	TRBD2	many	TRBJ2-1	CASSLAGRAYEQFF	TGTGCCAGCAGCTTAGCTGGGAGGGCCTATGAGCAGTTCTTC
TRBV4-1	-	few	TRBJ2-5	CASSSVGAWETQYF	TGCGCCAGCAGCTCCGTTGGAGCTTGGGAGACCCAGTACTTC
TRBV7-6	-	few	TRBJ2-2	CASSFAMGNTGELFF	TGTGCCAGCAGCTTCGCGATGGGGAACACCGGGGAGCTGTTTTTT
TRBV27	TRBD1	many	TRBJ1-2	CASSPTDRHGYTF	TGTGCCAGCAGCCCCACGGACAGGCATGGCTACACCTTC
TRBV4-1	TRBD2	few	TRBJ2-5	CASKGREAIQETQYF	TGCGCCAGCAAGGGGAGGGAGGCGATCCAAGAGACCCAGTACTTC
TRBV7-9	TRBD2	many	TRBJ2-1	CASSSPTSGPAYNEQFF	TGTGCCAGCAGCTCGCCGACTAGCGGGCCAGCCTACAATGAGCAGTTCTTC
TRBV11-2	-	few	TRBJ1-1	CASSLAGVFMNTEAFF	TGTGCCAGCAGCTTGGCGGGCGTCTTCATGAACACTGAAGCTTTCTTT
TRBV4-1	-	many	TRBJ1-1	CASSPGVGSWNTEAFF	TGCGCCAGCAGCCCCGGTGTTGGCTCCTGGAACACTGAAGCTTTCTTT
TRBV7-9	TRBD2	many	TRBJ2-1	CASSFPGGRNEQFF	TGTGCCAGCAGCTTTCCGGGAGGTCGAAATGAGCAGTTCTTC
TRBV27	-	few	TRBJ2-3	CATQLGGGFTDTQYF	TGTGCCACCCAGCTAGGGGGAGGGTTCACAGATACGCAGTATTTT
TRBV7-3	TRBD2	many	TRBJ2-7	CASSLTAPHIAGGAHNEQYF	TGTGCCAGCAGCTTAACGGCCCCCCATATAGCGGGAGGAGCGCATAACGAGCAGTACTTC